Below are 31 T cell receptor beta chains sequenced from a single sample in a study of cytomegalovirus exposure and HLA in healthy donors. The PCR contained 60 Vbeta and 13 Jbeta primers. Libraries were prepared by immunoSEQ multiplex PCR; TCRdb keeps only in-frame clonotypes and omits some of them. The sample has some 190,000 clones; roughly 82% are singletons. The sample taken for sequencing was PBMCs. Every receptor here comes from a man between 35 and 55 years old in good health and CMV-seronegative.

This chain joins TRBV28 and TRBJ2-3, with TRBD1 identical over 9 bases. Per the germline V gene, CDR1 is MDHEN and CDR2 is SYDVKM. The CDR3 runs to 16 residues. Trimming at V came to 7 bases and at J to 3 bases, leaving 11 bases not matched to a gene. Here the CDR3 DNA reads TGTGCCAGCAACCACAGGGGGCTGAAGGGTACAGATACGCAGTATTTT. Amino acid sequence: CASNHRGLKGTDTQYF.

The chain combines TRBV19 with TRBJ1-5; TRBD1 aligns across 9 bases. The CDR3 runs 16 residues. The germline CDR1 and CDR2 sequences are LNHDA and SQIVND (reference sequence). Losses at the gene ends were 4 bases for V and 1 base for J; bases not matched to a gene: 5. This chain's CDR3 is CASSTQDRGSNQPQHF. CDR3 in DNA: TGTGCCAGTAGTACTCAGGACAGGGGAAGCAATCAGCCCCAGCATTTT.

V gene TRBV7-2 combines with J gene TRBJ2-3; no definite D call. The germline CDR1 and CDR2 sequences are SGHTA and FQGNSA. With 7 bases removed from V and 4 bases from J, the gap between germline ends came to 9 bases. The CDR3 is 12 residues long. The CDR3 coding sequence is TGTGCCAGCACCCCTGGCTCAGATACGCAGTATTTT. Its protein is CASTPGSDTQYF.

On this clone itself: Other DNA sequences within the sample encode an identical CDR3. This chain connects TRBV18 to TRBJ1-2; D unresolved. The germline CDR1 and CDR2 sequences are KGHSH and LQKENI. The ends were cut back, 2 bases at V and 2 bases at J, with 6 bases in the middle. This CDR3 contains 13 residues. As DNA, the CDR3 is TGTGCCAGCTCACCAGGGCAGAACTATGGCTACACCTTC. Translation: CASSPGQNYGYTF. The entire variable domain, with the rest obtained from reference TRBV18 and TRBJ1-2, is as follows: NAGVMQNPRHLVRRRGQEARLRCSPMKGHSHVYWYRQLPEEGLKFMVYLQKENIIDESGMPKERFSAEFPKEGPSILRIQQVVRGDSAAYFCASSPGQNYGYTFGSGTRLTVV.

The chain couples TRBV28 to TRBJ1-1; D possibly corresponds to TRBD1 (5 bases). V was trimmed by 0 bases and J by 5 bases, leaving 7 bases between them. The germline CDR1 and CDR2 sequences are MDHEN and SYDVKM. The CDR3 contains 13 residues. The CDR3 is CASSLWAGTEAFF. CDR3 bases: TGTGCCAGCAGTTTATGGGCAGGGACTGAAGCTTTCTTT.

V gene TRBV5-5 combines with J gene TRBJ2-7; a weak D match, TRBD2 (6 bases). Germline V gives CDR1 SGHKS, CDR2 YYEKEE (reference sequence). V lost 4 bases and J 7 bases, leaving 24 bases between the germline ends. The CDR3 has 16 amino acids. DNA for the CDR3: TGTGCCAGCAGCCCGGATGTCGGGGGTCGTACGGGGGAGCAGTACTTC. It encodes CASSPDVGGRTGEQYF. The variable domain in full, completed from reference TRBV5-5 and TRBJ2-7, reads DAGVTQSPTHLIKTRGQQVTLRCSPISGHKSVSWYQQVLGQGPQFIFQYYEKEERGRGNFPDRFSARQFPNYSSELNVNALLLGDSALYLCASSPDVGGRTGEQYFGPGTRLTVT.

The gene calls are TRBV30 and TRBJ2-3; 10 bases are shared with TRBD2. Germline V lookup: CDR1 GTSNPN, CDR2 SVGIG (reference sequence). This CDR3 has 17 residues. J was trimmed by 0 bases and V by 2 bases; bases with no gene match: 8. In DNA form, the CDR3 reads TGTGCCTGGAGTCCGTCTAGCGGGGGATACAGCACAGATACGCAGTATTTT. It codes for CAWSPSSGGYSTDTQYF.

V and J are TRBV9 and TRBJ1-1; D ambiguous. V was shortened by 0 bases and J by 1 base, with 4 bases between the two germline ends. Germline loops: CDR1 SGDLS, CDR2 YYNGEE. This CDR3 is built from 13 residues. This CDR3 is CASSVAGNTEAFF. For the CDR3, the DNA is TGTGCCAGCAGCGTAGCAGGGAACACTGAAGCTTTCTTT. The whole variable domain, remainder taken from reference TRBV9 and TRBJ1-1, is DSGVTQTPKHLITATGQRVTLRCSPRSGDLSVYWYQQSLDQGLQFLIQYYNGEERAKGNILERFSAQQFPDLHSELNLSSLELGDSALYFCASSVAGNTEAFFGQGTRLTVV.

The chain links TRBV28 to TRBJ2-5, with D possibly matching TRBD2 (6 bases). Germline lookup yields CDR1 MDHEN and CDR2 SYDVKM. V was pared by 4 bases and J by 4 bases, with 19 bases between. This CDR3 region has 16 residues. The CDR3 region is CASSSIGLGGAETQYF. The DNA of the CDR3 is TGTGCCAGCAGTTCTATCGGCCTCGGGGGAGCAGAGACCCAGTACTTC. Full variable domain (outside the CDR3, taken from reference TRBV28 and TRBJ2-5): DVKVTQSSRYLVKRTGEKVFLECVQDMDHENMFWYRQDPGLGLRLIYFSYDVKMKEKGDIPEGYSVSREKKERFSLILESASTNQTSMYLCASSSIGLGGAETQYFGPGTRLLVL.

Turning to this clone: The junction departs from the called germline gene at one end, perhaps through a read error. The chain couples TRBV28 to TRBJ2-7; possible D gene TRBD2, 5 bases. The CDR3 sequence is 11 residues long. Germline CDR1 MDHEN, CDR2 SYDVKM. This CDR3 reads CASSSGRLGNF. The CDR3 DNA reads TGTGCCAGCAGCTCCGGACGGCTCGGGAACTTC.

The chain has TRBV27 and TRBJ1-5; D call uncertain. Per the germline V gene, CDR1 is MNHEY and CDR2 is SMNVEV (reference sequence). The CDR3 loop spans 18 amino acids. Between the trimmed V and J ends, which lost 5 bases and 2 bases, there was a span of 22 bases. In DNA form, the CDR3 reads TGTGCCAGCAGTCCCCATTTTCGGGATGGGAAAGGCAATCAGCCCCAGCATTTT. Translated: CASSPHFRDGKGNQPQHF.

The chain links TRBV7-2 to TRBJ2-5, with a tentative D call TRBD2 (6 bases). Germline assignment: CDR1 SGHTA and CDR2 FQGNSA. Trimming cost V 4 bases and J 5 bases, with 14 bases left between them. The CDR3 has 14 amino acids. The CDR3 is CASSSNGDWETQYF. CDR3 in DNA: TGTGCCAGCAGCTCAAACGGGGACTGGGAGACCCAGTACTTC.

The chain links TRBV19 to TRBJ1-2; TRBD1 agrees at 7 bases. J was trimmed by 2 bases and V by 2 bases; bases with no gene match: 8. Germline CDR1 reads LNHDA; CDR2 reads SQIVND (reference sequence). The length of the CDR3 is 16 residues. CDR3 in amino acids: CASSIRDSHLNYGYTF. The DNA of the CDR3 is TGTGCCAGTAGTATACGGGACAGCCATTTAAACTATGGCTACACCTTC.

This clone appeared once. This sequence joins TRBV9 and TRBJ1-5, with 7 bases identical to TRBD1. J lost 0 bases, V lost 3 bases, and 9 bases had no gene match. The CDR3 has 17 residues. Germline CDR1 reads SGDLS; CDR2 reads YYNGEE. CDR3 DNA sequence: TGTGCCAGCAGCGAGGGGGCTGGCCATAATAGCAATCAGCCCCAGCATTTT. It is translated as CASSEGAGHNSNQPQHF.

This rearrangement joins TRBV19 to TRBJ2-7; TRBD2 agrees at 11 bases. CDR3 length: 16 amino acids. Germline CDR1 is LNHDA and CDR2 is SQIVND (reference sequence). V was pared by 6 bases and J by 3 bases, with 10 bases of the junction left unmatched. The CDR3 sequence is CASRVYGTSGYYEQYF. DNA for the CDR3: TGTGCCAGTAGGGTCTATGGGACTAGCGGCTACTACGAGCAGTACTTC.

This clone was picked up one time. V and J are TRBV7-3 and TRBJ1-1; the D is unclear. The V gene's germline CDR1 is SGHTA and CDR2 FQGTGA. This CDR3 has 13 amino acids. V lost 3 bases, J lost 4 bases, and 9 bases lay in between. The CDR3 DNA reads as TGTGCCAGCAGCTTTCGGGGAGGCACTGAAGCTTTCTTT. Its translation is CASSFRGGTEAFF. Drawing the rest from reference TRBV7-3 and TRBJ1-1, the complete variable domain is GAGVSQTPSNKVTEKGKYVELRCDPISGHTALYWYRQSLGQGPEFLIYFQGTGAADDSGLPNDRFFAVRPEGSVSTLKIQRTERGDSAVYLCASSFRGGTEAFFGQGTRLTVV.

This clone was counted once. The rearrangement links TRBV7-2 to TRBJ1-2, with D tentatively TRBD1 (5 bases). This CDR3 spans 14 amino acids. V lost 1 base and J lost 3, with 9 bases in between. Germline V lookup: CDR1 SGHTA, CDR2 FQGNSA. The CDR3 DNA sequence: TGTGCCAGCAGCTTAGGACAGCCCGACTATGGCTACACCTTC. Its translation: CASSLGQPDYGYTF.

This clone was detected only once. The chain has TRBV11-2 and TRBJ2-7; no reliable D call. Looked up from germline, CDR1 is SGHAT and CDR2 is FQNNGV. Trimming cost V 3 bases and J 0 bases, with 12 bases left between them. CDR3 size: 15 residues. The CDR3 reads CASSFSLPSSYEQYF. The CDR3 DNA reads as TGTGCCAGCAGCTTTTCACTTCCGAGCTCCTACGAGCAGTACTTC.

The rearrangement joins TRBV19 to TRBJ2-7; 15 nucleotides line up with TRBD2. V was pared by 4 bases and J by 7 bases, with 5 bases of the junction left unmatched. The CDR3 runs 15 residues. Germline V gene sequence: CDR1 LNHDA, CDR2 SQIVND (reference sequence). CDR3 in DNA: TGTGCCAGTAGTAAGGGACTAGCGGGAGGTATGGAGCAGTACTTC. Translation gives CASSKGLAGGMEQYF.

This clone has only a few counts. The CDR3 sequence is CASSFGGGYGYTF. In nucleotides, the CDR3 is TGTGCCAGCAGTTTTGGGGGGGGCTATGGCTACACCTTC. The V call is TRBV27, the J call TRBJ1-2, with D maybe TRBD1 (5 bases). V lost 3 bases and J 4 bases, leaving 9 bases between the germline ends. Looked up from germline, CDR1 is MNHEY and CDR2 is SMNVEV (reference sequence). The CDR3 has 13 residues.

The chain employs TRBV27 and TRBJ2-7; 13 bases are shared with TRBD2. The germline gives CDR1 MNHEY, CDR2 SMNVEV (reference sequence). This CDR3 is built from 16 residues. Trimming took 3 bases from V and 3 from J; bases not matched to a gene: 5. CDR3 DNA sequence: TGTGCCAGCAGTTTCAGGACTAGCGGGAGAGGCTACGAGCAGTACTTC. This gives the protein CASSFRTSGRGYEQYF.

The CDR3 region has the DNA TGTGCCAGCAGCTTCCAGGGGATTAACACCGGGGAGCTGTTTTTT. Its translation is CASSFQGINTGELFF. The chain combines TRBV13 with TRBJ2-2, with a weak D call TRBD1 (6 bases). In germline, CDR1 is PRHDT, CDR2 FYEKMQ (reference sequence). CDR3 size: 15 residues. The ends were cut back, 3 bases at V and 2 bases at J, with 10 bases in the middle.

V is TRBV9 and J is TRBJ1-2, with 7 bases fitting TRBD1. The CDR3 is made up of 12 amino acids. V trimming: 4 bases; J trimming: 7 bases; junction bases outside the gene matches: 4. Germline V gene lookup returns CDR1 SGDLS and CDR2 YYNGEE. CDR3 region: CASSPGGIGYTF. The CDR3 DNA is TGTGCCAGCAGCCCAGGGGGGATTGGCTACACCTTC. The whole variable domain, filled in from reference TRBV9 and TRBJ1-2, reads DSGVTQTPKHLITATGQRVTLRCSPRSGDLSVYWYQQSLDQGLQFLIQYYNGEERAKGNILERFSAQQFPDLHSELNLSSLELGDSALYFCASSPGGIGYTFGSGTRLTVV.

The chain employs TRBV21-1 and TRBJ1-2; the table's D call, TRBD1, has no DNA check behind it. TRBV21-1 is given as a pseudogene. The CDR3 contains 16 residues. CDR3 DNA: TGTGCCAGCAGCCTCCTTTCTACAGGCCCTGGTGTTGGCTACACCTTC. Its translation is CASSLLSTGPGVGYTF.

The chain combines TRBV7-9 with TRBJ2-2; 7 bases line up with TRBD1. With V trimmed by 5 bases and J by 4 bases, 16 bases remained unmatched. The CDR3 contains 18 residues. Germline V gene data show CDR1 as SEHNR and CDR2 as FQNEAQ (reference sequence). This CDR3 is CASSTHPTGERTTGELFF. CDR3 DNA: TGTGCCAGCAGCACTCACCCCACAGGGGAGCGGACCACCGGGGAGCTGTTTTTT.

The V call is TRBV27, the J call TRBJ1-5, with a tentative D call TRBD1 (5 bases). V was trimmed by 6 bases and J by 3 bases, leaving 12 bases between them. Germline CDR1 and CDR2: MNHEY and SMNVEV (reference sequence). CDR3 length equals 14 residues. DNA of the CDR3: TGTGCCAGCAGGTTAAGACAGCACAATCAGCCCCAGCATTTT. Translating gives CASRLRQHNQPQHF.

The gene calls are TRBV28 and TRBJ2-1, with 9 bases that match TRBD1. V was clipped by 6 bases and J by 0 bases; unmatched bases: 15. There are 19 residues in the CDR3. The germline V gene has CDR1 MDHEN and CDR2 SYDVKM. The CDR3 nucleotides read TGTGCCAGCAGGTCCGGGACAGGGCGTCCCACGAACTCCTACAATGAGCAGTTCTTC. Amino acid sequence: CASRSGTGRPTNSYNEQFF.

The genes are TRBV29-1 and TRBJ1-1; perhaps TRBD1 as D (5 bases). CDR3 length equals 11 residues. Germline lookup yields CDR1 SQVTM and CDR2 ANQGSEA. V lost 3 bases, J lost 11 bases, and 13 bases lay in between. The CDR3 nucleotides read TGCAGCGTTGAGGGGCCGGGGGAGGCTTTCTTT. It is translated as CSVEGPGEAFF.

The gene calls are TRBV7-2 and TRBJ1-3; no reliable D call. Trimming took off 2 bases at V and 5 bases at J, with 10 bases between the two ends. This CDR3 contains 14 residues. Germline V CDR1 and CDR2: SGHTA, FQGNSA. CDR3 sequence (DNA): TGTGCCAGCAGCTTAACGGTAGATAGAAACACCATATATTTT. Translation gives CASSLTVDRNTIYF.

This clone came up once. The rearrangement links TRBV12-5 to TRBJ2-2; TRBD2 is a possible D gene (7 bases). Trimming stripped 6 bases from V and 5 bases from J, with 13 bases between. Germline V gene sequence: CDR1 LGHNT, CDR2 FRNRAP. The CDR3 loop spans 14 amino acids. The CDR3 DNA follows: TGTGCTAGTGGCCCTAGGGGGGGGACCGGGGAGCTGTTTTTT. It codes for CASGPRGGTGELFF.

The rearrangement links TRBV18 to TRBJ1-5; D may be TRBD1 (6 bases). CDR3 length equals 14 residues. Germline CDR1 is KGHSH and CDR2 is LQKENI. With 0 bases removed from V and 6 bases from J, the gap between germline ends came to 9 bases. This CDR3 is CASSPPGAVQPQHF. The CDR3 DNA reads TGTGCCAGCTCACCACCGGGGGCGGTTCAGCCCCAGCATTTT.